This TCR beta chain emerged from a study of CD8 T cells in ankylosing spondylitis (dated by TCRdb to about 2017). Regarding the research as a whole: To find TCR variants linked to disease, the study profiled T cell receptor beta repertoires in ankylosing spondylitis patients and healthy donors. The whole study cohort included 85 to 120 healthy donors and 20 to 25 ankylosing spondylitis patients. Samples of peripheral blood were taken, and for ankylosing spondylitis patients, synovial fluid was collected as well.

Sequencer: Illumina HiSeq 2500. TCR beta libraries were prepared by quantitative 5'-RACE with molecular barcodes. Regarding the original processing steps: To identify disease-linked TCR variants, a new computational method was used, one built on a probabilistic model of VDJ rearrangement. The public reads were reanalyzed by TCRdb: fastp trimming at Q25, MiXCR alignment, in-frame beta chains only. Each CDR3 protein gets just one entry, which takes the most common genes and DNA from the rows behind it. The V and J calls, along with clone size, are taken from TCRdb and not from the paper's own processing. This sample gives around 250,000 distinct CDR3 sequences in total; around 32% of them show up just once. The ten largest make up 3.5% to 4.5% of the sample. There are 15 amino acids in the CDR3, from cysteine to phenylalanine inclusive. The CDR3 DNA has 45 bases and is translated from base 1. For CDR1 and CDR2, the germline V gene lists MGHDK and SYGVNS. Compared with germline, V lacks 5 bases and J lacks 6 bases; bases without a gene match: 8.

Worth noting for this clonotype: No antigen is known for it. No clone much larger than this one lies a single base away; base qualities are absent.

What the work shows at the level of the full study, not this receptor alone: Blood from ankylosing spondylitis patients appeared to be characterized by a TCR beta motif made up of eight highly homologous amino acid variants. The disease-linked clones showed a CD8+ phenotype and occurred at relatively low frequencies in peripheral blood. Some motif variants were previously reported in synovial fluid and blood of reactive arthritis patients, suggesting common disease-initiation mechanisms. The disease-linked clones were reported to be significantly enriched in matched synovial fluid samples from ankylosing spondylitis patients.

The source material was blood, either unsorted or a sorted T cell fraction (not recorded which). The sequence links TRBV25-1 to TRBJ2-1; 9 of the junction bases match TRBD1. The sequence was collected from a male donor with ankylosing spondylitis or in good health (not recorded which). This receptor carries the CDR3 CASSRPGQGSNEQFF. The nucleotide sequence reads as follows: TGTGCCAGCAGTAGACCGGGACAGGGCTCCAATGAGCAGTTCTTC. Here the CDR3 is joined to the reference TRBV25-1 and TRBJ2-1 genes, and the full variable domain is: EADIYQTPRYLVIGTGKKITLECSQTMGHDKMYWYQQDPGMELHLIHYSYGVNSTEKGDLSSESTVSRIRTEHFPLTLESARPSHTSQYLCASSRPGQGSNEQFFGPGTRLTVL.